This T cell receptor (beta chain) is from a study of blood T cell repertoires in COVID-19. Study-level background: Material from acute and convalescent COVID-19 was sourced from the United States, Italy and Spain. PBMCs, B-cell-depleted T cells, or T cells were the source of the cDNA or gDNA that made up the material.

Method: immunoSEQ multiplex PCR; TCRdb's copy keeps in-frame clones and lacks some. The table includes 350,000 to 450,000 clones, about 88% detected once. Sequenced material: peripheral blood. This clonotype was obtained from a woman aged 55 to 70 with COVID-19, enrolled during active disease.

CDR3 nucleotides: TGCGCCAGCAGCCCCTTAAAAGAGGGGAGGTATGGCTACACCTTC. Its protein is CASSPLKEGRYGYTF. The J gene is TRBJ1-2, the V gene TRBV4-1, with D perhaps matching TRBD1 (5 bases). V was cut by 4 bases and J by 5 bases, with 17 bases left in between. Germline V lookup: CDR1 MGHRA, CDR2 YSYEKL. This CDR3 region has 15 residues.